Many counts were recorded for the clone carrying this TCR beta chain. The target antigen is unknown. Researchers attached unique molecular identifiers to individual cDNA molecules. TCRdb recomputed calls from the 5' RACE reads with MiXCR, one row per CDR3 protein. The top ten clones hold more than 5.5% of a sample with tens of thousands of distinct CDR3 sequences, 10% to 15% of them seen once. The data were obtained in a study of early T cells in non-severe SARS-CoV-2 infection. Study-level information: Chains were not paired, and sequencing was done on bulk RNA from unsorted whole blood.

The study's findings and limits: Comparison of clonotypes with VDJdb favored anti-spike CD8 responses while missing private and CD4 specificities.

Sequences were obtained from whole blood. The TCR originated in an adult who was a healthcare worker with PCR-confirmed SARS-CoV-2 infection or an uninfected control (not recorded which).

The CDR3 nucleotides are TGTGCCAGCAGCGTAGGTGGGTCTCAAGAGACCCAGTACTTC. It is translated as CASSVGGSQETQYF. V and J are TRBV9 and TRBJ2-5; no clear D gene. Germline lookup yields CDR1 SGDLS and CDR2 YYNGEE. The V and J ends lost 0 bases and 2 bases respectively, with 8 bases between them. This CDR3 comprises 14 residues.